The table lists the clone carrying this TCR beta chain with many counts. As yet, its antigen is unknown. The data belong to a study of T cells after posttransplantation cyclophosphamide. The study's findings and limits: Blood and skin or GI T cell repertoires showed limited TRB overlap.

The repertoire was sequenced with immunoSEQ multiplex PCR; TCRdb's copy has only in-frame clones and lacks some. There are more than 25,000 clones in the sample, none observed a single time. V was trimmed by 4 bases and J by 3 bases, leaving 12 bases between them. Per germline, CDR1 MNHEY and CDR2 SVGAGI. This CDR3 spans 15 amino acids. The clonotype was recovered from a man aged 45-65 years in good health, CMV-negative, and a related stem cell transplant donor. The chain has TRBV6-5 and TRBJ2-2; tentatively, D is TRBD2 (6 bases). The specimen sequenced was PBMCs. The CDR3 DNA is TGTGCCAGCAGTTTGACTAGAGGGGACACCGGGGAGCTGTTTTTT. Residues: CASSLTRGDTGELFF.